This TCR beta chain emerged from a study of T-cell memory formation after mild COVID-19. Study as a whole: Largely donor-specific TCR clusters were found. General study findings and limits: CD4+ bias marked clones expanding day 15 to 37, unlike balanced contracting clones.

Trimming left V 2 bases short and J 1 base short, with 8 bases between. The CDR3 consists of 15 residues. Germline CDR1 LNHNV, CDR2 YYDKDF (reference sequence). A few counts support this clonotype. The antigen is undetermined. Sample barcodes and UMIs were carried by the TCR alpha and TCR beta cDNA libraries that 5'RACE generated with constant-segment primers. TCRdb independently ran MiXCR on the 5' RACE reads; one entry per CDR3 protein. The sample shows about 130,000 distinct CDR3 sequences, about 6% of them seen only once. The sample taken for sequencing was PBMCs or a T cell subset sorted from them (not recorded which). The origin of this receptor is an adult woman who had mild COVID-19 (a few samples of this study predate the infection). Cell type and time point are not known. This sequence joins TRBV15 and TRBJ2-2; unclear D gene. The CDR3 sequence: CATSRRSLNTGELFF. CDR3 nucleotides: TGTGCCACCAGCAGACGAAGCCTGAACACCGGGGAGCTGTTTTTT.